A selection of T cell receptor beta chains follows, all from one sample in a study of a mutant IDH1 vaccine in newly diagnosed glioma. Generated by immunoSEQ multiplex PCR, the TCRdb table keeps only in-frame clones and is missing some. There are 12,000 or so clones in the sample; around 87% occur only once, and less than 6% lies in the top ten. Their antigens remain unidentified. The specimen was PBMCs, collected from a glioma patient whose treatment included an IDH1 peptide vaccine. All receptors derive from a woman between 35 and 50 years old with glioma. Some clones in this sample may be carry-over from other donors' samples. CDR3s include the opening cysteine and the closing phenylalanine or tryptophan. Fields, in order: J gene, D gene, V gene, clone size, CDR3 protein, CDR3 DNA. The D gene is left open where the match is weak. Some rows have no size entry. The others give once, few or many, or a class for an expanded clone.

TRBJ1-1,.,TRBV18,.,CASSPRHGGGNTEAFF,TGTGCCAGCTCACCTCGCCACGGTGGTGGGAACACTGAAGCTTTCTTT
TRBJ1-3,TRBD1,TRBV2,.,CASRAGTGFSGNTIYF,TGTGCCAGCAGGGCCGGGACAGGGTTCTCTGGAAACACCATATATTTT
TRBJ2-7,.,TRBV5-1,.,CASSPERGLLENEQYF,TGCGCCAGCAGCCCCGAACGGGGCCTCCTTGAGAACGAGCAGTACTTC
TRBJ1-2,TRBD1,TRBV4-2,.,CASSQVTGEDYGYTF,TGTGCCAGCAGCCAGGTAACAGGGGAGGACTATGGCTACACCTTC
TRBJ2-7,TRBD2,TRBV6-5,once,CASSQAGSPREQYF,TGTGCCAGCAGCCAAGCGGGGTCACCACGAGAGCAGTACTTC
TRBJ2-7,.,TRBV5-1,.,CASSLQGGGSFAYEQYF,TGCGCCAGCAGCTTGCAGGGAGGAGGCAGCTTCGCCTACGAGCAGTACTTC
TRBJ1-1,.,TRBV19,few,CASRGIMNTEAFF,TGTGCCAGTAGAGGGATAATGAACACTGAAGCTTTCTTT
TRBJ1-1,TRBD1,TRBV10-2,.,CASSGLHRGDTEAFF,TGCGCCAGCAGTGGCTTACACAGGGGGGACACTGAAGCTTTCTTT
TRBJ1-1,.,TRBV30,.,CAWRLQANTEAFF,TGTGCCTGGAGGCTACAGGCGAACACTGAAGCTTTCTTT
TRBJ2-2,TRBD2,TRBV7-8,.,CASSPGLAGGPGTGELFF,TGTGCCAGCAGCCCGGGACTAGCGGGAGGGCCGGGAACCGGGGAGCTGTTTTTT
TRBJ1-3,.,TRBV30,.,CAWTGQHSGNTIYF,TGTGCCTGGACCGGACAGCACTCTGGAAACACCATATATTTT
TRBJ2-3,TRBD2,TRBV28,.,CASSSGLAAVVDTQYF,TGTGCCAGCAGTTCTGGACTAGCGGCGGTAGTGGATACGCAGTATTTT
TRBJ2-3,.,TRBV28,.,CASSLEDLGDTQYF,TGTGCCAGCAGTCTCGAGGACCTGGGGGATACGCAGTATTTT
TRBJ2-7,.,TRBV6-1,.,CASRLSYEQYF,TGTGCCAGCAGGCTCTCCTACGAGCAGTACTTC
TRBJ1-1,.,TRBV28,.,CASTLSHPSTEAFF,TGTGCCAGCACCCTATCACATCCCTCCACTGAAGCTTTCTTT
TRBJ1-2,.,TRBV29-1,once,CSVENRRTYGYTF,TGCAGCGTTGAAAACAGGCGGACTTATGGCTACACCTTC
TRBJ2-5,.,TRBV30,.,CAWSRDYGEETQYF,TGTGCCTGGAGTCGAGACTACGGGGAAGAGACCCAGTACTTC
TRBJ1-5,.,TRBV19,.,CASSKGGGYSNQPQHF,TGTGCCAGTAGTAAGGGCGGGGGGTATAGCAATCAGCCCCAGCATTTT
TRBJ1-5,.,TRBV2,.,CASSEGLALQHF,TGTGCCAGCAGTGAGGGGTTGGCACTCCAGCATTTT